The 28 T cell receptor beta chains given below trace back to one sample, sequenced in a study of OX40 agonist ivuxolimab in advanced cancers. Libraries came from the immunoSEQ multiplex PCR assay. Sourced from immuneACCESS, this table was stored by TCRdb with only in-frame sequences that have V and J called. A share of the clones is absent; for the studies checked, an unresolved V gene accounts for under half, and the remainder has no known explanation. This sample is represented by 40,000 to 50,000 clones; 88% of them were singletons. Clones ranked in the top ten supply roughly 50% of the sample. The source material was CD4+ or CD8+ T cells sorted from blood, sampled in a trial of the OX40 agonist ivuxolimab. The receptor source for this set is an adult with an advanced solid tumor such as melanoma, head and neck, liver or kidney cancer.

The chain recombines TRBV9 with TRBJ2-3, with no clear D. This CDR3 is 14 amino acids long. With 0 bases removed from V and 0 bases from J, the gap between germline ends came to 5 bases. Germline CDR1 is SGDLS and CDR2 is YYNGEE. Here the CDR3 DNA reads TGTGCCAGCAGCGTAGCGGGCAGCACAGATACGCAGTATTTT. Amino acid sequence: CASSVAGSTDTQYF.

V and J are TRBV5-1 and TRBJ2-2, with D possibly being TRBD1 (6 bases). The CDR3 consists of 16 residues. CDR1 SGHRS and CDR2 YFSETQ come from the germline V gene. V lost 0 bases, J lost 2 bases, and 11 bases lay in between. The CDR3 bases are TGCGCCAGCAGCTTGGTGACAGGACGAAACACCGGGGAGCTGTTTTTT. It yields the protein CASSLVTGRNTGELFF.

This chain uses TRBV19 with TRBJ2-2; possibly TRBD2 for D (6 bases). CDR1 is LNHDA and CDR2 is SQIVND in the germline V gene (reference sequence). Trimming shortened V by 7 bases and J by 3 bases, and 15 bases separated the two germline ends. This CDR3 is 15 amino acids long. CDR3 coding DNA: TGTGCCAGTACCCTCCGGGACTGGGACACCGGGGAGCTGTTTTTT. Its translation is CASTLRDWDTGELFF. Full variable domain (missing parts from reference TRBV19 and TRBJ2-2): DGGITQSPKYLFRKEGQNVTLSCEQNLNHDAMYWYRQDPGQGLRLIYYSQIVNDFQKGDIAEGYSVSREKKESFPLTVTSAQKNPTAFYLCASTLRDWDTGELFFGEGSRLTVL.

CDR3 bases: TGTGCCAGCAGTGCCCTTTTAGAGGGAGGAGGGTACGAGCAGTACTTC. Encoded protein: CASSALLEGGGYEQYF. The chain couples TRBV2 to TRBJ2-7, with D possibly TRBD2 on 6 matching bases. The CDR3 consists of 16 residues. The germline V gene encodes CDR1 SNHLY and CDR2 FYNNEI. With 4 bases removed from V and 4 bases from J, the gap between germline ends came to 20 bases.

The CDR3 loop is CASSQGLQGTGNTEAFF. CDR3 DNA sequence: TGCGCCAGCAGCCAAGGCCTCCAAGGGACAGGGAACACTGAAGCTTTCTTT. V is TRBV4-1 and J is TRBJ1-1; 8 bases agree with TRBD1. J lost 1 base, V lost 1 base, and 8 bases had no gene match. CDR1 and CDR2 from the germline V gene are MGHRA and YSYEKL. The CDR3 consists of 17 residues.

In DNA form, the CDR3 reads TGTGCCAGCAGTTCTGACCGGGACAGACATAACTATGGCTACACCTTC. Translation gives CASSSDRDRHNYGYTF. J is TRBJ1-2 and V is TRBV28; the match to TRBD1 covers 7 bases. Germline CDR1 reads MDHEN; CDR2 reads SYDVKM. V shed 4 bases and J 1 base; nucleotides not matched to a gene: 9. The CDR3 totals 16 residues.

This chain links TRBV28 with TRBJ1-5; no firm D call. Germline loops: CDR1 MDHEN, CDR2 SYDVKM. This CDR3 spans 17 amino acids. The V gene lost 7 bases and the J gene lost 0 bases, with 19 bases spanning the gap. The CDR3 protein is CASTRGVGLYSNQPQHF. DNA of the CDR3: TGTGCCAGCACTCGCGGGGTTGGATTATATAGCAATCAGCCCCAGCATTTT.

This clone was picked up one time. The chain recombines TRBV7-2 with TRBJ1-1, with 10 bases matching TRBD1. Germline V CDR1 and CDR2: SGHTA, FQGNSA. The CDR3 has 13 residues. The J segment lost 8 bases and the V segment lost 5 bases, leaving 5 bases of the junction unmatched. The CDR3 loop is CASSIRQGAEAFF. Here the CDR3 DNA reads TGTGCCAGCAGCATTCGACAGGGGGCCGAAGCTTTCTTT.

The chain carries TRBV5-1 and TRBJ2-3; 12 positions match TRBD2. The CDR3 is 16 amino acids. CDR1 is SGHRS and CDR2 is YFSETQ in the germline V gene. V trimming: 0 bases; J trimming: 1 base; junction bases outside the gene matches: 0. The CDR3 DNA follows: TGCGCCAGCAGCTTGGGGACTAGCGGGGGCACAGATACGCAGTATTTT. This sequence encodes CASSLGTSGGTDTQYF.

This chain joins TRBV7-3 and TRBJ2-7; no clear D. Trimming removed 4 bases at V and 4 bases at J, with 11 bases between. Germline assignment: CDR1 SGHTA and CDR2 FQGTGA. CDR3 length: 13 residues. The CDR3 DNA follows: TGTGCCAGCAGCTACATACTGTCGTACGAGCAGTACTTC. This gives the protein CASSYILSYEQYF.

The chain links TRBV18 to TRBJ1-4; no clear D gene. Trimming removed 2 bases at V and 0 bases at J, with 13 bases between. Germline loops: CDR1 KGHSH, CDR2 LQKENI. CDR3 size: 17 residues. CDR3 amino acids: CASSPFTPGATNEKLFF. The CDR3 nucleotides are TGTGCCAGCTCACCATTTACACCAGGAGCAACTAATGAAAAACTGTTTTTT.

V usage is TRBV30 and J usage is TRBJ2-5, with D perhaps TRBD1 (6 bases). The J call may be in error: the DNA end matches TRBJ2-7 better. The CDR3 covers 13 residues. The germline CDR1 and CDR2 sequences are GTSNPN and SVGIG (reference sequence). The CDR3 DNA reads TGTGCCTGGACCCAGGACAGTACCTACGAGCAGTACTTC. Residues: CAWTQDSTYEQYF.

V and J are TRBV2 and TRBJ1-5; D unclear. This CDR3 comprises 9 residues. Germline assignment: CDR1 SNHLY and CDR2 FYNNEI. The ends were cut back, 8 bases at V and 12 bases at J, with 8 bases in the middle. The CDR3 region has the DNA TGTGCCAGCGGCCGGGACCAGCATTTT. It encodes CASGRDQHF. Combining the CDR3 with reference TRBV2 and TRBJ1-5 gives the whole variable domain EPEVTQTPSHQVTQMGQEVILRCVPISNHLYFYWYRQILGQKVEFLVSFYNNEISEKSEIFDDQFSVERPDGSNFTLKIRSTKLEDSAMYFCASGRDQHFGDGTRLSIL.

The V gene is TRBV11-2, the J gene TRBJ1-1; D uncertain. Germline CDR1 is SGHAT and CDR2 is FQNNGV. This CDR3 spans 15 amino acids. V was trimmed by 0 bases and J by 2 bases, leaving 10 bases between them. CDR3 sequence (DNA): TGTGCCAGCAGCTTAGATGGACCAATTAACACTGAAGCTTTCTTT. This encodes CASSLDGPINTEAFF.

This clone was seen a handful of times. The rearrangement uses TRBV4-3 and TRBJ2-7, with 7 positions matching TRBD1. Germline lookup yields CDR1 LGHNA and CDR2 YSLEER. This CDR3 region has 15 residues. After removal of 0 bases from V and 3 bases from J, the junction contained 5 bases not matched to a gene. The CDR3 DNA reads TGCGCCAGCAGCCAAGACGACAGGGCGAGCTACGAGCAGTACTTC. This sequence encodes CASSQDDRASYEQYF.

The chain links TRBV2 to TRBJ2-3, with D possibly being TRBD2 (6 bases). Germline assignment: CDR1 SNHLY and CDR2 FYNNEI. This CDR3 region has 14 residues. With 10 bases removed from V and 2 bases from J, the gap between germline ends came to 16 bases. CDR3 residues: CATSRGTITDTQYF. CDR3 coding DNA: TGTGCCACCAGCCGGGGGACGATCACAGATACGCAGTATTTT.

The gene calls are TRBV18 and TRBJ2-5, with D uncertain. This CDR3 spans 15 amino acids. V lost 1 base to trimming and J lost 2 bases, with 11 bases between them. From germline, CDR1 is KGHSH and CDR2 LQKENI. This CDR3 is CASSPRTEKQETQYF. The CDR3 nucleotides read TGTGCCAGCTCACCACGTACAGAGAAACAAGAGACCCAGTACTTC.

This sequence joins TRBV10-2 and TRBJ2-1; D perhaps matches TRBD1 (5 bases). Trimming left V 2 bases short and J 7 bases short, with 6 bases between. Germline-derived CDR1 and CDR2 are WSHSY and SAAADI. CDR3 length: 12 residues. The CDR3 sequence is CASSERGNEQFF. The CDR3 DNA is TGCGCCAGCAGTGAGAGGGGAAATGAGCAGTTCTTC.

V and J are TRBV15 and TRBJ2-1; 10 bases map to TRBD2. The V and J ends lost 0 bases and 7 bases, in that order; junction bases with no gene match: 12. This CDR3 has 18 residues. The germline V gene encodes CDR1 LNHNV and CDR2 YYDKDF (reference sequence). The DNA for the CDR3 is TGTGCCACCAGCAGAGACGTCTTGGGAGCGGGGGGGCCGAATGAGCAGTTCTTC. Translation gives CATSRDVLGAGGPNEQFF.

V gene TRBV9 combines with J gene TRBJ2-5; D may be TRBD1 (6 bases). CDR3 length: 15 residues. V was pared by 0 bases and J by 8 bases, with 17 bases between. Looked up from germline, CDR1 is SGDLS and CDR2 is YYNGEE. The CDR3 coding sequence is TGTGCCAGCAGCGTAGCAGGGGAACTAGATGGAACCCAGTACTTC. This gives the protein CASSVAGELDGTQYF.

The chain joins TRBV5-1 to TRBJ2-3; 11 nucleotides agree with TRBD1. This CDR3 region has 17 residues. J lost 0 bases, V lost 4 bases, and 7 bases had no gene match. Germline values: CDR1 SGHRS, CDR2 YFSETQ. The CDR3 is CASSTGTGGLSTDTQYF. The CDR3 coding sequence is TGCGCCAGCAGCACCGGGACAGGGGGACTAAGCACAGATACGCAGTATTTT. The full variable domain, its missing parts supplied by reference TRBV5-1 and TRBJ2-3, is KAGVTQTPRYLIKTRGQQVTLSCSPISGHRSVSWYQQTPGQGLQFLFEYFSETQRNKGNFPGRFSGRQFSNSRSEMNVSTLELGDSALYLCASSTGTGGLSTDTQYFGPGTRLTVL.

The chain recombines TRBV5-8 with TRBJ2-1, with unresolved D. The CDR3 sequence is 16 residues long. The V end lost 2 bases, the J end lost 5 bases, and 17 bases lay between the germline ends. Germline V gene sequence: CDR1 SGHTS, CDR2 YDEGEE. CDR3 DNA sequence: TGTGCCAGCAGCTTCGGAACTTACACCCCCCACAATGAGCAGTTCTTC. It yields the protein CASSFGTYTPHNEQFF.

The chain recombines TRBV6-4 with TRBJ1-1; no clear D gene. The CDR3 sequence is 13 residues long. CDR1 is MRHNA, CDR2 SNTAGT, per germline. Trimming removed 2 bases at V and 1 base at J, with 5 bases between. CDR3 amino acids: CASSDRENTEAFF. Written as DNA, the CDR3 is TGTGCCAGCAGTGACCGGGAGAACACTGAAGCTTTCTTT.

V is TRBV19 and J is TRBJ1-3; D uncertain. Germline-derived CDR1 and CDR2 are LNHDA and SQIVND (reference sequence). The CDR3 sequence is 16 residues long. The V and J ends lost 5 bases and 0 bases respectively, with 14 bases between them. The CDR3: CASSQQGISSGNTIYF. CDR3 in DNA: TGTGCCAGTAGTCAACAAGGCATAAGCTCTGGAAACACCATATATTTT.

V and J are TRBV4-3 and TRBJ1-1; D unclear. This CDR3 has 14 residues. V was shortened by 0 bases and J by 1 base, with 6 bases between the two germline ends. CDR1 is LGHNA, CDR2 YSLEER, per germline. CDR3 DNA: TGCGCCAGCAGCCAAGATCCAAGGAACACTGAAGCTTTCTTT. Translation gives CASSQDPRNTEAFF.

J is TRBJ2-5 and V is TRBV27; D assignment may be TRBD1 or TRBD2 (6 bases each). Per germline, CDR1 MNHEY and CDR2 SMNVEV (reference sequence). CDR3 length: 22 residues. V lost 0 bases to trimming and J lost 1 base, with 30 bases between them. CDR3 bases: TGTGCCAGCAGTTTATCTAGGCCCGTTGGGGGGCGGATTTTTATGCCCCAAGAGACCCAGTACTTC. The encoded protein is CASSLSRPVGGRIFMPQETQYF.

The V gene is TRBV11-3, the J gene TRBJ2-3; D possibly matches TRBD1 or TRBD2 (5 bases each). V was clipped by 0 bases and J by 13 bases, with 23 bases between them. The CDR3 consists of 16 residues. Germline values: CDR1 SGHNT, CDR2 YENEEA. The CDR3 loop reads CASSLDQGSREFSEYF. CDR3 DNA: TGTGCCAGCAGCTTAGATCAAGGGTCCAGGGAGTTTTCTGAGTATTTT. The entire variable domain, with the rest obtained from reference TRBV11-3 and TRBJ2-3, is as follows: EAGVVQSPRYKIIEKKQPVAFWCNPISGHNTLYWYLQNLGQGPELLIRYENEEAVDDSQLPKDRFSAERLKGVDSTLKIQPAELGDSAVYLCASSLDQGSREFSEYFGPGTRLTVL.

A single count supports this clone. CDR3 nucleotide sequence: TGTGCCAGCAGTGAAGGTACAAACTCTGGAAACACCATATATTTT. Translation: CASSEGTNSGNTIYF. This sequence joins TRBV2 and TRBJ1-3; D is unresolved. Germline V gene data show CDR1 as SNHLY and CDR2 as FYNNEI. V gave up 1 base and J gave up 0 bases, with 7 bases separating them. The CDR3 loop spans 15 amino acids.